A single sample is the source of the 25 T cell receptor beta chains below, sequenced in a study of T-cell reconstitution after alpha-beta-depleted transplantation in children. Researchers prepared the TCRbeta library using unique molecular identifiers, the study reports. One entry per CDR3 protein, called by TCRdb with MiXCR from the PCR reads. Among about a million distinct CDR3 sequences listed, 25% to 30% were seen once. This specimen was PBMCs, mostly from graft donor cells, taken 360 days after TCRalphabeta/CD19-depleted stem cell transplant. These receptors all stem from a boy less than two years old who had a stem cell transplant for SCID, so the T cells may come from the graft donor.

V is TRBV10-3 and J is TRBJ1-4; 7 bases match TRBD1. Germline lookup yields CDR1 ENHRY and CDR2 SYGVKD. Losses at the gene ends were 4 bases for V and 14 bases for J; bases not matched to a gene: 10. CDR3 length: 13 residues. CDR3 loop: CAISGQGGSGLFF. The CDR3 nucleotides are TGTGCCATCAGTGGGCAGGGGGGATCGGGCCTGTTTTTT.

This chain joins TRBV4-2 and TRBJ2-5, with 8 bases lining up with TRBD1. The V gene end was trimmed by 0 bases and the J gene end by 5 bases; junction bases not matched to a gene: 8. This CDR3 contains 16 residues. The germline CDR1 and CDR2 sequences are LGHNA and YNFKEQ. CDR3 amino acids: CASSQDRGHRGETQYF. The CDR3 nucleotides read TGTGCCAGCAGCCAAGACCGGGGCCACAGGGGGGAGACCCAGTACTTC.

V gene TRBV10-1 combines with J gene TRBJ2-5; D uncertain. Germline assignment: CDR1 WNHNN and CDR2 SYGVQD (reference sequence). Trimming removed 0 bases from V and 1 base from J, with 12 bases in between. This CDR3 comprises 16 residues. The CDR3 region is CASSESTLAAQETQYF. In nucleotides, the CDR3 is TGCGCCAGCAGTGAGTCGACTTTGGCGGCCCAAGAGACCCAGTACTTC.

This clonotype has a handful of counts. This rearrangement joins TRBV20-1 to TRBJ2-3; a possible D gene is TRBD2 (6 bases). The CDR3 consists of 14 residues. CDR1 is DFQATT and CDR2 is SNEGSKA in the germline V gene (reference sequence). With 3 bases removed from V and 5 bases from J, the gap between germline ends came to 15 bases. This chain's CDR3 is CSASDGGRGDTQYF. In DNA, the CDR3 is TGCAGTGCTAGTGACGGGGGTCGGGGAGATACGCAGTATTTT.

J is TRBJ2-5 and V is TRBV13; the match to TRBD1 covers 9 bases. Germline CDR1 reads PRHDT; CDR2 reads FYEKMQ (reference sequence). This CDR3 spans 15 amino acids. The junction had 4 bases not matched to a gene; V was cut back by 5 bases and J by 0 bases. The CDR3 protein is CASSTGQGYQETQYF. The CDR3 DNA follows: TGTGCCAGCAGCACGGGACAGGGCTACCAAGAGACCCAGTACTTC.

The rearrangement uses TRBV4-1 and TRBJ1-1; 8 bases line up with TRBD1. Germline V gene data show CDR1 as MGHRA and CDR2 as YSYEKL. The CDR3 is 14 amino acids. V lost 4 bases to trimming and J lost 4 bases; unmatched junction nucleotides: 5. CDR3 DNA sequence: TGCGCCAGCAGCCGGACCGGGACAGGCACTGAAGCTTTCTTT. As protein: CASSRTGTGTEAFF.

J is TRBJ2-3 and V is TRBV7-9, with D possibly TRBD2 on 5 matching bases. Germline-derived CDR1 and CDR2 are SEHNR and FQNEAQ (reference sequence). Deletions cut 6 bases from V and 1 base from J, with 14 bases between. The CDR3 is 15 residues long. The CDR3 sequence is CASSPTSAGTDTQYF. In nucleotides, the CDR3 is TGTGCCAGCAGTCCGACGTCAGCGGGCACAGATACGCAGTATTTT.

Written as DNA, the CDR3 is TGCAGTGCTCGTATTGACAGGGGGAAAAACGAGCAGTACTTC. The encoded protein is CSARIDRGKNEQYF. J is TRBJ2-7 and V is TRBV20-1; TRBD1 matches 9 bases. CDR1 and CDR2 (germline): DFQATT, SNEGSKA (reference sequence). With V trimmed by 5 bases and J by 5 bases, 10 bases remained unmatched. This CDR3 region has 14 residues.

J is TRBJ1-5 and V is TRBV5-6, with D perhaps matching TRBD1 (5 bases). V dropped 4 bases and J dropped 3 bases, with 17 bases sitting between them. The CDR3 has 16 residues. Germline CDR1 and CDR2: SGHDT and YYEEEE. CDR3 nucleotides: TGTGCCAGCAGCCATGGCAGGGAGCCTAACAATCAGCCCCAGCATTTT. It translates to CASSHGREPNNQPQHF.

This clonotype was recorded a few times. The rearrangement uses TRBV7-8 and TRBJ2-7; TRBD1 agrees at 8 bases. The germline V gene encodes CDR1 SGHVS and CDR2 FQNEAQ. With V trimmed by 1 base and J by 6 bases, 11 bases remained unmatched. This CDR3 region has 16 residues. CDR3 loop: CASSLVAGGIGGEQYF. The CDR3 DNA reads as TGTGCCAGCAGCTTAGTGGCAGGGGGCATAGGTGGCGAGCAGTACTTC.

This sequence joins TRBV4-1 and TRBJ2-3; no firm D call. Germline assignment: CDR1 MGHRA and CDR2 YSYEKL. The CDR3 extends over 13 amino acids. V was trimmed by 3 bases and J by 2 bases, leaving 6 bases between them. The CDR3 sequence: CASSHKVTDTQYF. In nucleotides, the CDR3 is TGCGCCAGCAGCCACAAGGTCACAGATACGCAGTATTTT.

The genes are TRBV5-1 and TRBJ2-1; D perhaps matches TRBD1 (6 bases). V was cut by 2 bases and J by 3 bases, with 9 bases left in between. Germline V gene sequence: CDR1 SGHRS, CDR2 YFSETQ. This CDR3 region has 14 residues. The CDR3 loop reads CASSLGTHYNEQFF. CDR3 sequence (DNA): TGCGCCAGCAGCTTAGGGACACACTACAATGAGCAGTTCTTC.

This clonotype was detected only a few times. This chain links TRBV24-1 with TRBJ2-3; D may correspond to TRBD1 or TRBD2 (6 bases each). The length of the CDR3 is 17 residues. Germline V gives CDR1 KGHDR, CDR2 SFDVKD. Trimming stripped 2 bases from V and 2 bases from J, with 16 bases between. CDR3 residues: CATSDSAWRDITDTQYF. For the CDR3, the DNA is TGTGCCACCAGTGATTCGGCCTGGCGGGACATCACAGATACGCAGTATTTT.

This clonotype has just a few counts. The CDR3 coding sequence is TGTGCCAGCAGCTTACACGGACAGGGCAATGAGCAGTTCTTC. Translated, it gives CASSLHGQGNEQFF. The chain has TRBV11-2 and TRBJ2-1, with TRBD1 identical over 8 bases. Germline loops: CDR1 SGHAT, CDR2 FQNNGV. This CDR3 spans 14 amino acids. With 2 bases clipped from V and 6 bases from J, the junction kept 3 bases outside the gene matches.

This clonotype occurred a few times. The genes are TRBV20-1 and TRBJ2-1, with 12 bases identical to TRBD2. The CDR3 spans 16 residues. V lost 0 bases, J lost 5 bases, and 5 bases stayed unmatched. The germline V gene encodes CDR1 DFQATT and CDR2 SNEGSKA (reference sequence). Here the CDR3 reads CSARDSRLAGDNEQFF. The DNA of the CDR3 is TGCAGTGCTAGAGATTCTCGACTAGCGGGGGACAATGAGCAGTTCTTC.

The chain uses TRBV6-5 and TRBJ2-5; D not certain. The germline V gene has CDR1 MNHEY and CDR2 SVGAGI. This CDR3 spans 11 amino acids. V lost 8 bases to trimming and J lost 5 bases, with 9 bases between them. CDR3 nucleotide sequence: TGTGCCAGCGCCTTTGAGGAGACCCAGTACTTC. Its protein is CASAFEETQYF.

This chain joins TRBV5-1 and TRBJ2-2; possible D gene TRBD1, 6 bases. Trimming took 4 bases from V and 4 from J, leaving 17 bases between them. The germline gives CDR1 SGHRS, CDR2 YFSETQ. There are 16 residues in the CDR3. The CDR3 nucleotides read TGCGCCAGCAGCCTGACACCGGGACATGCCACCGGGGAGCTGTTTTTT. Translated: CASSLTPGHATGELFF.

This chain links TRBV5-1 with TRBJ2-1; 8 bases are shared with TRBD2. Germline values: CDR1 SGHRS, CDR2 YFSETQ. The length of the CDR3 is 16 residues. V shed 2 bases, J shed 1 base, and the junction held 5 bases outside the gene matches. CDR3 nucleotide sequence: TGCGCCAGCAGCTTAGGCGGGGGGCTTTCCTACAATGAGCAGTTCTTC. Encoded protein: CASSLGGGLSYNEQFF.

This clonotype was picked up a small number of times. The chain carries TRBV29-1 and TRBJ2-3, with D hard to call. Trimming took 7 bases from V and 2 from J, leaving 10 bases between them. There are 12 residues in the CDR3. Germline CDR1 reads SQVTM; CDR2 reads ANQGSEA. The CDR3 protein is CSALHPTDTQYF. The CDR3 DNA reads as TGCAGCGCCTTACACCCCACAGATACGCAGTATTTT.

This clonotype showed up just a few times. The rearrangement uses TRBV5-5 and TRBJ2-3; 7 positions match TRBD2. The CDR3 has 16 residues. Germline trimming cut 4 bases from V and 0 bases from J; bases unmatched to any gene: 8. The germline CDR1 and CDR2 sequences are SGHKS and YYEKEE (reference sequence). Written as DNA, the CDR3 is TGTGCCAGCAGCCACCGGGGAGGGCTAAGCACAGATACGCAGTATTTT. Its protein is CASSHRGGLSTDTQYF.

This clonotype was recorded a few times. This chain connects TRBV20-1 to TRBJ2-1, with a weak D call TRBD1 (5 bases). CDR3 length equals 12 residues. V lost 4 bases to trimming and J lost 7 bases, with 11 bases between them. Looked up from germline, CDR1 is DFQATT and CDR2 is SNEGSKA (reference sequence). This CDR3 is CSAIKQVNEQFF. In DNA, the CDR3 is TGCAGTGCTATTAAACAGGTTAATGAGCAGTTCTTC.

The chain is built from TRBV5-1 and TRBJ2-1; 8 bases fit TRBD2. Germline lookup yields CDR1 SGHRS and CDR2 YFSETQ. CDR3 length equals 16 residues. V lost 6 bases, J lost 2 bases, and 10 bases stayed unmatched. The CDR3 DNA reads as TGCGCCAGCAACCCCCGGGACGGGGGGGCCTACAATGAGCAGTTCTTC. It yields the protein CASNPRDGGAYNEQFF.

This clonotype appeared a few times. The rearrangement joins TRBV4-3 to TRBJ2-7; D not certain. V was shortened by 1 base and J by 2 bases, with 9 bases between the two germline ends. The CDR3 runs to 14 residues. In germline, CDR1 is LGHNA, CDR2 YSLEER. Written as DNA, the CDR3 is TGCGCCAGCAGCCAAGTCCGGGCCGCCTACGAGCAGTACTTC. Amino acids: CASSQVRAAYEQYF.

The V gene is TRBV5-6, the J gene TRBJ2-1; tentative D call: TRBD2 (5 bases). The germline V gene has CDR1 SGHDT and CDR2 YYEEEE. The CDR3 is 15 amino acids. Trimming stripped 4 bases from V and 8 bases from J, with 19 bases between. The CDR3 nucleotides read TGTGCCAGCAGCCCGTACCGATGGACTCTGGATGAGCAGTTCTTC. The encoded protein is CASSPYRWTLDEQFF. Full variable domain (outside the CDR3, taken from reference TRBV5-6 and TRBJ2-1): DAGVTQSPTHLIKTRGQQVTLRCSPKSGHDTVSWYQQALGQGPQFIFQYYEEEERQRGNFPDRFSGHQFPNYSSELNVNALLLGDSALYLCASSPYRWTLDEQFFGPGTRLTVL.

The sample holds many counts of this clonotype. This chain connects TRBV4-2 to TRBJ2-1, with D possibly matching TRBD1 (6 bases). V was clipped by 0 bases and J by 6 bases, with 9 bases between them. CDR3 length: 14 residues. CDR1 LGHNA and CDR2 YNFKEQ come from the germline V gene. CDR3 loop: CASSQEGALNEQFF. DNA for the CDR3: TGTGCCAGCAGCCAAGAGGGGGCACTCAATGAGCAGTTCTTC.